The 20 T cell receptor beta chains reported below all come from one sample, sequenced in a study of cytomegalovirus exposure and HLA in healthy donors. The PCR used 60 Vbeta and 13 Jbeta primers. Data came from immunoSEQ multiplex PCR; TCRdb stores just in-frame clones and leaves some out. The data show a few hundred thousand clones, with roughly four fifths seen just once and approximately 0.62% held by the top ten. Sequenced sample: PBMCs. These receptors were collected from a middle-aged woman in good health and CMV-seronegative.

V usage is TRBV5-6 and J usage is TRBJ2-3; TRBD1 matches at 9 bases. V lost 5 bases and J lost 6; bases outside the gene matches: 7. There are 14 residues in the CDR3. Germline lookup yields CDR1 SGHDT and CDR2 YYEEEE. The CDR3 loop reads CASSYGQGRDTQYF. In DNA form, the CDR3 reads TGTGCCAGCAGTTATGGACAGGGGCGGGATACGCAGTATTTT.

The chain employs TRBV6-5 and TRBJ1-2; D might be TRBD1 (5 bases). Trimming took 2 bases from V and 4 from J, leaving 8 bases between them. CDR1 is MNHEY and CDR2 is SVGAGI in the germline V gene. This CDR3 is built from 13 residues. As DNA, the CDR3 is TGTGCCAGCAGTTACGGAGGGGTCTATGGCTACACCTTC. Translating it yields CASSYGGVYGYTF.

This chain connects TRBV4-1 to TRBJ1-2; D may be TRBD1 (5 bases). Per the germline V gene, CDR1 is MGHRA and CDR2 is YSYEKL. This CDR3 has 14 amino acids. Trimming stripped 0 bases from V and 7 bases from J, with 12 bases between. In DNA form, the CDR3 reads TGCGCCAGCAGCCAAGATCCCCGGGGGGGTGGCTACACCTTC. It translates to CASSQDPRGGGYTF.

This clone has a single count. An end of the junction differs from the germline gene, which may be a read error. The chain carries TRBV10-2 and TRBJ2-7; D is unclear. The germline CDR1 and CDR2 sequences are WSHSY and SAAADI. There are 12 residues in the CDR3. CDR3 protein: CASTGYSHEQYF. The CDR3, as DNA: TGCGCCAGCACCGGGTACTCCCACGAGCAGTACTTC.

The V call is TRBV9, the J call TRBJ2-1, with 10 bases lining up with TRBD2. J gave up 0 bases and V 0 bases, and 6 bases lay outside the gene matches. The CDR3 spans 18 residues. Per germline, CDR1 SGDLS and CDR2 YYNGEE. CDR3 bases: TGTGCCAGCAGCGTAGCTAGCGGGGGTTTTAGCTCCTACAATGAGCAGTTCTTC. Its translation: CASSVASGGFSSYNEQFF.

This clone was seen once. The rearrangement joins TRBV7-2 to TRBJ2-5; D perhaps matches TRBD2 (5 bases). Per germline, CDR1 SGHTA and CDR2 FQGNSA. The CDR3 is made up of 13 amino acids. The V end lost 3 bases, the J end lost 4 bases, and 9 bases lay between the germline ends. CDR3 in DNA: TGTGCCAGCAGCTTCAGCGGAGTAGAGACCCAGTACTTC. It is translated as CASSFSGVETQYF. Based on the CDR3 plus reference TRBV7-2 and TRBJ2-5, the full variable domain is GAGVSQSPSNKVTEKGKDVELRCDPISGHTALYWYRQSLGQGLEFLIYFQGNSAPDKSGLPSDRFSAERTGGSVSTLTIQRTQQEDSAVYLCASSFSGVETQYFGPGTRLLVL.

CDR3 bases: TGTGCCTCTTCGGGGACAGGGTTAAATGAAAAACTGTTTTTT. It codes for CASSGTGLNEKLFF. The chain combines TRBV15 with TRBJ1-4, with 9 positions matching TRBD1. Per germline, CDR1 LNHNV and CDR2 YYDKDF (reference sequence). The CDR3 contains 14 residues. The V segment lost 11 bases and the J segment 5 bases; nucleotides outside the gene matches: 9.

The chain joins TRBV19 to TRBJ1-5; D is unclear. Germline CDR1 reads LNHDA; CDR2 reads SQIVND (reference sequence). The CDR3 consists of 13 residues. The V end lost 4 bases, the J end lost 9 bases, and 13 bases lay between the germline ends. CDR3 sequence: CASSREDGMPQHF. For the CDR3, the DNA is TGTGCCAGTAGTAGGGAGGACGGGATGCCCCAGCATTTT.

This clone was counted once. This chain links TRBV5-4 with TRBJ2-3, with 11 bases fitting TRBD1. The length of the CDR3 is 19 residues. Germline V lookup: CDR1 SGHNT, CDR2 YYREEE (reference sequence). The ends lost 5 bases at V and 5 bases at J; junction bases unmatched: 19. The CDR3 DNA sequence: TGTGCCAGCAGTTCTACCGGGACAGGGGGTGTATTTCCCCAAGATACGCAGTATTTT. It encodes CASSSTGTGGVFPQDTQYF.

This CDR3 is CASSQRGGGGDTQYF. DNA for the CDR3: TGTGCCAGCAGCCAGCGGGGGGGCGGGGGAGATACGCAGTATTTT. V usage is TRBV7-2 and J usage is TRBJ2-3, with TRBD2 identical over 10 bases. Germline CDR1 is SGHTA and CDR2 is FQGNSA. The CDR3 is 15 amino acids. The V segment lost 5 bases and the J segment 5 bases; nucleotides outside the gene matches: 7.

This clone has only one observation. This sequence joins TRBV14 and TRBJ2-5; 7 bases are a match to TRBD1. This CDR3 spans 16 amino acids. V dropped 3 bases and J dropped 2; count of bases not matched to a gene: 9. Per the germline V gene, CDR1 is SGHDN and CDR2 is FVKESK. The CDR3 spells CASSHDDRQGQETQYF. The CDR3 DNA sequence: TGTGCCAGCAGCCATGACGATCGACAGGGACAAGAGACCCAGTACTTC.

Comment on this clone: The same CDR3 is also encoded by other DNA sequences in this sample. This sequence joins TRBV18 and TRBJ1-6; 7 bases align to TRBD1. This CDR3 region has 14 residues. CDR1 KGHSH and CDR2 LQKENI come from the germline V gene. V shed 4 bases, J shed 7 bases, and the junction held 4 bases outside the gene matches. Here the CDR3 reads CASSLQGYNSPLHF. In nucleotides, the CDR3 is TGTGCCAGCTCACTACAGGGGTACAATTCACCCCTCCACTTT.

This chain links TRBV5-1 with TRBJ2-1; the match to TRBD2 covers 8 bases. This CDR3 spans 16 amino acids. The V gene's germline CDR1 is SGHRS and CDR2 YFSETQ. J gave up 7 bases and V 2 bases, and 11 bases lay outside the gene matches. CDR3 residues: CASSLETGGLWNEQFF. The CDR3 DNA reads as TGCGCCAGCAGCTTAGAAACGGGGGGGCTCTGGAATGAGCAGTTCTTC.

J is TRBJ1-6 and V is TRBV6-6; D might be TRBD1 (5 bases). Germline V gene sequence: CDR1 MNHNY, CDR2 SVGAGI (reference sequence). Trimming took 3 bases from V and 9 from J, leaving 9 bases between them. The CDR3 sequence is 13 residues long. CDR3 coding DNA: TGTGCCAGCAGTTATGCAGGGTTTTCACCCCTCCACTTT. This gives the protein CASSYAGFSPLHF.

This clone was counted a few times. CDR3 amino acids: CAITSGANVLTF. The CDR3 DNA reads as TGTGCCATCACGAGTGGGGCCAACGTCCTGACTTTC. The chain couples TRBV10-3 to TRBJ2-6, with D unclear. Trimming pared 7 bases from V and 3 bases from J, leaving 4 bases between. Germline assignment: CDR1 ENHRY and CDR2 SYGVKD. The CDR3 consists of 12 residues.

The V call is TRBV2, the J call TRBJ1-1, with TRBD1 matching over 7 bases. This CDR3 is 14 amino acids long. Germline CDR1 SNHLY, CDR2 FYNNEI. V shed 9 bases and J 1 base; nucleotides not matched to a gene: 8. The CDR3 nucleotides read TGTGCCAGGGAATCGACAGGGCGGAACACTGAAGCTTTCTTT. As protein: CARESTGRNTEAFF.

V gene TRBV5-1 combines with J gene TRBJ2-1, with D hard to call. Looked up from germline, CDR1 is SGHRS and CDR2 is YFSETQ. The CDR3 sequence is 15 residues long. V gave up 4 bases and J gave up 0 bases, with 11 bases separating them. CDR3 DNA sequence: TGCGCCAGCAGCCTCAGGATGAGCTCCTACAATGAGCAGTTCTTC. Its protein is CASSLRMSSYNEQFF.

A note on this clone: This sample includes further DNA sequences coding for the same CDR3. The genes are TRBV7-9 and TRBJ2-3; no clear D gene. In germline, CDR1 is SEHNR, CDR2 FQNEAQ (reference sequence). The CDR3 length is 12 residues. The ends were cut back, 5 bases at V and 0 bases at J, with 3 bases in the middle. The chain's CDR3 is CASSPSTDTQYF. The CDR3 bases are TGTGCCAGCAGCCCGAGCACAGATACGCAGTATTTT.

The CDR3 region is CASSPPSRGTDTQYF. The CDR3 DNA reads as TGTGCCAGCTCACCACCCTCGCGGGGGACAGATACGCAGTATTTT. This chain connects TRBV18 to TRBJ2-3; 7 nucleotides agree with TRBD2. Germline trimming cut 0 bases from V and 3 bases from J; bases unmatched to any gene: 3. The CDR3 runs 15 residues. Germline V gene lookup returns CDR1 KGHSH and CDR2 LQKENI. Full variable domain (remainder filled in from reference TRBV18 and TRBJ2-3): NAGVMQNPRHLVRRRGQEARLRCSPMKGHSHVYWYRQLPEEGLKFMVYLQKENIIDESGMPKERFSAEFPKEGPSILRIQQVVRGDSAAYFCASSPPSRGTDTQYFGPGTRLTVL.

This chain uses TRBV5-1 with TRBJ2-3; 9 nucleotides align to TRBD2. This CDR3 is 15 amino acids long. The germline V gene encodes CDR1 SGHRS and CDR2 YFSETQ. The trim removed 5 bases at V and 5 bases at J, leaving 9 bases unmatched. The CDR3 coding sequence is TGCGCCAGCAGTCGGCCTAGCGGGGTGGAAGATACGCAGTATTTT. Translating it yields CASSRPSGVEDTQYF.